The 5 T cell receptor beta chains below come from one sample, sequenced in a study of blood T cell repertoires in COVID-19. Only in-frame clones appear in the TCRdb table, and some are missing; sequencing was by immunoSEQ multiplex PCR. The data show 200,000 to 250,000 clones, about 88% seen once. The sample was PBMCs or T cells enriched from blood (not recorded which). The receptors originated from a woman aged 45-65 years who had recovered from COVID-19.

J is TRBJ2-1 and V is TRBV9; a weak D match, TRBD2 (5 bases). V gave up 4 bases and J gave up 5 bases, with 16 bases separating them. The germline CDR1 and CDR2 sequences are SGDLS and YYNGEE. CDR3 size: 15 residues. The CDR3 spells CASSPIPGMNNEQFF. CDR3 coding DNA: TGTGCCAGCAGCCCGATTCCGGGAATGAACAATGAGCAGTTCTTC.

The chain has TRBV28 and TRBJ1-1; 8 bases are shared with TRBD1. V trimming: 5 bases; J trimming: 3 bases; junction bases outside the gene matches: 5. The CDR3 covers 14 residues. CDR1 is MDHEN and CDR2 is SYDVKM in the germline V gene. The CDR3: CASSPTQGDTEAFF. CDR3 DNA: TGTGCCAGCAGTCCTACACAGGGGGACACTGAAGCTTTCTTT.

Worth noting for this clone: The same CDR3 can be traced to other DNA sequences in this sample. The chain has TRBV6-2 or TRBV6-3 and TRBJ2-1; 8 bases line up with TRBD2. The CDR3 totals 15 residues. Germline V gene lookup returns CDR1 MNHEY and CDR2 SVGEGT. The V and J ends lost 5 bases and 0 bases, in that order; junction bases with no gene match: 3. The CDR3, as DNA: TGTGCCAGCAGTCCCAGCGGGAGCTCCTACAATGAGCAGTTCTTC. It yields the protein CASSPSGSSYNEQFF.

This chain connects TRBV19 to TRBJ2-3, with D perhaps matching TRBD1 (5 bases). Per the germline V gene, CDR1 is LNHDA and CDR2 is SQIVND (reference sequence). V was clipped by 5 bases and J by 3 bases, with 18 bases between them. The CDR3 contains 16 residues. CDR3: CASSGNSRVVTDTQYF. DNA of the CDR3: TGTGCCAGTAGTGGGAATAGCAGGGTAGTTACAGATACGCAGTATTTT.

DNA for the CDR3: TGTGCCAGCAGCCCCGGCAGGGGCACAGATACGCAGTATTTT. Translated: CASSPGRGTDTQYF. The gene calls are TRBV7-2 and TRBJ2-3, with a tentative D call TRBD1 (5 bases). The V gene's germline CDR1 is SGHTA and CDR2 FQGNSA. V lost 5 bases, J lost 1 base, and 10 bases lay in between. The CDR3 is 14 amino acids.